The 26 T cell receptor beta chains below come from one sample, sequenced in a study of CD4 T cells in relation to SARS-CoV-2 and coronaviruses. TCRdb's copy holds only in-frame clones and misses some; the assay was immunoSEQ multiplex PCR. Seen here are about 18,000 clones, around three quarters observed once, and the top ten hold 27%. Unexposed donor CD4+ T cells date from 2011-2018, before the COVID-19 pandemic. CD4+ T cells were isolated from the cells after about nine days of culture. These receptors' targets are unknown. The sequenced sample consisted of CD4+ T cells from PBMCs, cultured in vitro. The receptor set was obtained from a human donor in good health.

This rearrangement joins TRBV3-1 (or the pseudogene TRBV3-2) to TRBJ2-5; 11 bases map to TRBD2. The germline CDR1 and CDR2 sequences are LGHDT and YNNKEL (reference sequence). The V segment lost 0 bases and the J segment 1 base; nucleotides outside the gene matches: 4. The length of the CDR3 is 17 residues. The CDR3 DNA follows: TGTGCCAGCAGCCAAGAGGGACTAGCGGAGATCCAAGAGACCCAGTACTTC. This translates into CASSQEGLAEIQETQYF.

The chain uses TRBV6-5 and TRBJ2-5, with D possibly called TRBD1 or TRBD2 (5 bases each). V was shortened by 11 bases and J by 5 bases, with 24 bases between the two germline ends. This CDR3 is built from 15 residues. Germline CDR1 is MNHEY and CDR2 is SVGAGI. This CDR3 is CAGRSTELGEETQYF. In DNA, the CDR3 is TGTGCCGGACGGAGTACTGAGTTAGGGGAGGAGACCCAGTACTTC.

In this sample, this clone is large. The chain carries TRBV5-1 and TRBJ2-5; possibly TRBD2 for D (5 bases). Germline V gene sequence: CDR1 SGHRS, CDR2 YFSETQ. The CDR3 length is 15 residues. V was pared by 3 bases and J by 5 bases, with 17 bases between. This chain's CDR3 is CASSSLGSGEETQYF. The CDR3 nucleotides are TGCGCCAGCAGCTCCCTGGGGAGTGGGGAGGAGACCCAGTACTTC. The whole variable domain, filled in from reference TRBV5-1 and TRBJ2-5, reads KAGVTQTPRYLIKTRGQQVTLSCSPISGHRSVSWYQQTPGQGLQFLFEYFSETQRNKGNFPGRFSGRQFSNSRSEMNVSTLELGDSALYLCASSSLGSGEETQYFGPGTRLLVL.

This chain uses TRBV19 with TRBJ1-6; D call uncertain. The CDR3 has 15 amino acids. V dropped 0 bases and J dropped 9 bases, with 12 bases sitting between them. CDR1 and CDR2 from the germline V gene are LNHDA and SQIVND (reference sequence). CDR3 residues: CASSIDGIAGSPLHF. The CDR3 nucleotides are TGTGCCAGTAGTATAGACGGGATCGCGGGTTCACCCCTCCACTTT.

In this sample, this clone turned up a few times. The chain employs TRBV5-1 and TRBJ2-7; TRBD1 agrees at 7 bases. The germline V gene encodes CDR1 SGHRS and CDR2 YFSETQ. The CDR3 has 14 residues. The V gene end was trimmed by 4 bases and the J gene end by 1 base; junction bases not matched to a gene: 5. The CDR3 reads CASSRPGQSYEQYF. CDR3 sequence (DNA): TGCGCCAGCAGCCGTCCGGGACAGTCCTACGAGCAGTACTTC.

This clone was seen a few times. This chain links TRBV5-6 with TRBJ1-2; D unresolved. This CDR3 is built from 13 residues. Per the germline V gene, CDR1 is SGHDT and CDR2 is YYEEEE. Trimming pared 4 bases from V and 6 bases from J, leaving 13 bases between. CDR3 coding DNA: TGTGCCAGCAGCCTCCGGGGTGGGCATGGCTACACCTTC. It specifies CASSLRGGHGYTF. Complete variable domain (other parts from reference TRBV5-6 and TRBJ1-2): DAGVTQSPTHLIKTRGQQVTLRCSPKSGHDTVSWYQQALGQGPQFIFQYYEEEERQRGNFPDRFSGHQFPNYSSELNVNALLLGDSALYLCASSLRGGHGYTFGSGTRLTVV.

V and J are TRBV5-4 and TRBJ2-3; no clear D. The CDR3 is 12 amino acids. With 0 bases removed from V and 4 bases from J, the gap between germline ends came to 3 bases. Per the germline V gene, CDR1 is SGHNT and CDR2 is YYREEE (reference sequence). Written as DNA, the CDR3 is TGTGCCAGCAGCTTGGTCGCAGATACGCAGTATTTT. This codes for CASSLVADTQYF.

This rearrangement joins TRBV19 to TRBJ1-3, with D hard to call. This CDR3 is built from 14 residues. Germline CDR1 LNHDA, CDR2 SQIVND (reference sequence). Trimming cost V 6 bases and J 0 bases, with 9 bases left between them. The CDR3 is CASRQLSSGNTIYF. The CDR3 DNA is TGTGCCAGTAGGCAGCTGAGCTCTGGAAACACCATATATTTT.

This clone occurred a few times. The chain combines TRBV6-5 with TRBJ1-2; weak D call: TRBD1 (6 bases). Germline values: CDR1 MNHEY, CDR2 SVGAGI. V was shortened by 5 bases and J by 6 bases, with 19 bases between the two germline ends. The CDR3 has 15 amino acids. CDR3 protein: CASSRTWGARDGYTF. The DNA for the CDR3 is TGTGCCAGCAGTCGAACCTGGGGGGCGCGGGATGGCTACACCTTC.

V is TRBV11-2 and J is TRBJ1-2; D is perhaps TRBD1 (5 bases). The CDR3 covers 15 residues. CDR1 is SGHAT and CDR2 is FQNNGV in the germline V gene. With 1 base removed from V and 2 bases from J, the gap between germline ends came to 11 bases. The CDR3 bases are TGTGCCAGCAGCTTAGGCGGCAGGGCGAACTATGGCTACACCTTC. Translated: CASSLGGRANYGYTF.

A single count supports this clone. This chain joins TRBV10-2 and TRBJ1-5; no clear D. This CDR3 has 15 amino acids. Looked up from germline, CDR1 is WSHSY and CDR2 is SAAADI. Trimming took 6 bases from V and 2 from J, leaving 14 bases between them. CDR3 amino acids: CASSRACGGNQPQHF. CDR3 in DNA: TGCGCCAGCAGCCGGGCCTGTGGGGGCAATCAGCCCCAGCATTTT.

This chain joins TRBV5-1 and TRBJ2-7, with 8 bases lining up with TRBD2. The CDR3 totals 15 residues. V trimming: 1 base; J trimming: 5 bases; junction bases outside the gene matches: 8. CDR1 SGHRS and CDR2 YFSETQ come from the germline V gene. CDR3 DNA: TGCGCCAGCAGCTTGAGGCTAGCGGGCTTCCACGAGCAGTACTTC. This gives the protein CASSLRLAGFHEQYF. Combining the CDR3 with reference TRBV5-1 and TRBJ2-7 gives the whole variable domain KAGVTQTPRYLIKTRGQQVTLSCSPISGHRSVSWYQQTPGQGLQFLFEYFSETQRNKGNFPGRFSGRQFSNSRSEMNVSTLELGDSALYLCASSLRLAGFHEQYFGPGTRLTVT.

The rearrangement uses TRBV24-1 and TRBJ2-1; possibly TRBD1 or TRBD2 for D (5 bases each). The V end lost 4 bases, the J end lost 10 bases, and 16 bases lay between the germline ends. The CDR3 totals 14 residues. CDR1 and CDR2 from the germline V gene are KGHDR and SFDVKD. CDR3: CATSDTGPKREQFF. CDR3 bases: TGTGCCACCAGTGACACGGGACCTAAAAGGGAGCAGTTCTTC.

This chain connects TRBV27 to TRBJ2-2; no firm D call. The V end lost 7 bases, the J end lost 6 bases, and 15 bases lay between the germline ends. The CDR3 runs 14 residues. The germline V gene has CDR1 MNHEY and CDR2 SMNVEV (reference sequence). CDR3 protein: CASKGGTFAGELFF. The CDR3 nucleotides are TGTGCCAGCAAGGGCGGAACCTTCGCCGGGGAGCTGTTTTTT.

The gene calls are TRBV28 and TRBJ2-5; D may be TRBD1 (7 bases). With 4 bases removed from V and 4 bases from J, the gap between germline ends came to 16 bases. In germline, CDR1 is MDHEN, CDR2 SYDVKM. The CDR3 extends over 15 amino acids. CDR3 bases: TGTGCCAGCAGTTCCCCAGGGGGAGGAGCAGAGACCCAGTACTTC. This codes for CASSSPGGGAETQYF. The full variable domain, rest sourced from reference TRBV28 and TRBJ2-5, is DVKVTQSSRYLVKRTGEKVFLECVQDMDHENMFWYRQDPGLGLRLIYFSYDVKMKEKGDIPEGYSVSREKKERFSLILESASTNQTSMYLCASSSPGGGAETQYFGPGTRLLVL.

The rearrangement joins TRBV7-6 to TRBJ2-3; 10 bases line up with TRBD1. Trimming at V came to 5 bases and at J to 4 bases, leaving 9 bases not matched to a gene. This CDR3 region has 16 residues. Per germline, CDR1 SGHVS and CDR2 FNYEAQ. The CDR3 DNA reads TGTGCCAGCAGCCGTACGACAGGGGGCCGAGCAGATACGCAGTATTTT. Residues: CASSRTTGGRADTQYF.

The chain recombines TRBV7-8 with TRBJ2-1, with TRBD2 identical over 9 bases. The length of the CDR3 is 17 residues. From germline, CDR1 is SGHVS and CDR2 FQNEAQ. V gave up 0 bases and J gave up 6 bases; unmatched junction bases: 9. In DNA, the CDR3 is TGTGCCAGCAGCTTAGCGCTCCTAGCGGGATTGGGCAATGAGCAGTTCTTC. Protein product: CASSLALLAGLGNEQFF.

The rearrangement joins TRBV9 to TRBJ2-1; 8 nucleotides line up with TRBD2. Germline values: CDR1 SGDLS, CDR2 YYNGEE. The V and J ends lost 4 bases and 6 bases, in that order; junction bases with no gene match: 9. There are 15 residues in the CDR3. The chain's CDR3 is CASSPGGMATNEQFF. CDR3 nucleotide sequence: TGTGCCAGCAGCCCGGGGGGGATGGCTACCAATGAGCAGTTCTTC.

This chain links TRBV24-1 with TRBJ2-1, with a possible D match to TRBD2 (6 bases). Germline assignment: CDR1 KGHDR and CDR2 SFDVKD. This CDR3 is built from 13 residues. Trimming took 8 bases from V and 6 from J, leaving 13 bases between them. CDR3 residues: CATKGREFNEQFF. The CDR3 DNA reads as TGTGCCACCAAAGGACGGGAGTTCAATGAGCAGTTCTTC.

V and J are TRBV9 and TRBJ2-4; 11 nucleotides line up with TRBD2. CDR1 and CDR2 (germline): SGDLS, YYNGEE. The CDR3 has 15 amino acids. Losses at the gene ends were 0 bases for V and 8 bases for J; bases not matched to a gene: 4. In nucleotides, the CDR3 is TGTGCCAGCAGCGTAGGGGCTAGCGGGAGGCACATTCAGTACTTC. As protein: CASSVGASGRHIQYF.

V is TRBV5-1 and J is TRBJ1-1; D not resolved. The CDR3 is 13 residues long. The germline gives CDR1 SGHRS, CDR2 YFSETQ. V lost 0 bases and J lost 8, with 11 bases in between. The CDR3 reads CASSLDPPGEAFF. As DNA, the CDR3 is TGCGCCAGCAGCTTGGATCCCCCGGGGGAAGCTTTCTTT.

The chain couples TRBV2 to TRBJ2-5; D is tentatively TRBD1 or TRBD2 (6 bases each). The length of the CDR3 is 15 residues. Germline CDR1 reads SNHLY; CDR2 reads FYNNEI. Trimming pared 0 bases from V and 4 bases from J, leaving 12 bases between. The CDR3, as DNA: TGTGCCAGCAGTGAAGCTTCCGGGGGCGGAGAGACCCAGTACTTC. Encoded protein: CASSEASGGGETQYF.

The CDR3 sequence is CASSAALGTSGLMGQFF. The CDR3 region has the DNA TGTGCCAGCAGTGCAGCGCTCGGGACTAGTGGGCTGATGGGGCAGTTCTTC. This chain links TRBV25-1 with TRBJ2-1; 8 bases align to TRBD2. J lost 12 bases, V lost 4 bases, and 20 bases had no gene match. Germline lookup yields CDR1 MGHDK and CDR2 SYGVNS. This CDR3 is 17 amino acids long.

The chain couples TRBV5-1 to TRBJ2-3; D not certain. The length of the CDR3 is 14 residues. Trimming left V 4 bases short and J 1 base short, with 10 bases between. Germline V gene data show CDR1 as SGHRS and CDR2 as YFSETQ. The CDR3 bases are TGCGCCAGCAGCCAAACGGCAGGCACAGATACGCAGTATTTT. This translates into CASSQTAGTDTQYF. Variable domain in full (rest from reference TRBV5-1 and TRBJ2-3): KAGVTQTPRYLIKTRGQQVTLSCSPISGHRSVSWYQQTPGQGLQFLFEYFSETQRNKGNFPGRFSGRQFSNSRSEMNVSTLELGDSALYLCASSQTAGTDTQYFGPGTRLTVL.

The chain links TRBV4-1 to TRBJ2-1; no clear D gene. Germline V CDR1 and CDR2: MGHRA, YSYEKL. The CDR3 extends over 15 amino acids. V lost 4 bases to trimming and J lost 0 bases, with 10 bases between them. CDR3 loop: CASSPWLPSYNEQFF. Here the CDR3 DNA reads TGCGCCAGCAGCCCCTGGCTCCCCTCCTACAATGAGCAGTTCTTC.

V usage is TRBV5-1 and J usage is TRBJ2-5, with a weak D call TRBD1 (6 bases). The germline V gene encodes CDR1 SGHRS and CDR2 YFSETQ. The CDR3 length is 14 residues. The V end lost 2 bases, the J end lost 4 bases, and 12 bases lay between the germline ends. As DNA, the CDR3 is TGCGCCAGCAGCTTACCAGTGGGGGCAGAGACCCAGTACTTC. This gives the protein CASSLPVGAETQYF.